This record looks at one T cell receptor (beta chain) sequence and its context. What it binds is not known. The entry originates in a study of T cell responses to AZD1222 COVID-19 vaccine. Study-wide context: Second-dose intervals of approximately 4 or approximately 12 weeks were pooled. The study's findings and limits: Clonal diversity was possibly underestimated; the donors were predominantly white British and more often female.

This CDR3 spans 12 amino acids. Assay used: immunoSEQ multiplex PCR; TCRdb lists only in-frame clones, some missing. Of roughly 93,000 clones listed, about 88% are singletons. V usage is TRBV21-1 and J usage is TRBJ1-2. TRBV21-1 is a pseudogene. The clonotype was recovered from an adult in good health. The specimen was peripheral blood, collected on day 0 of AZD1222 vaccination. CDR3 region: CASSKGGYGYTF. The CDR3 region has the DNA TGTGCCAGCAGCAAAGGGGGGTATGGCTACACCTTC.